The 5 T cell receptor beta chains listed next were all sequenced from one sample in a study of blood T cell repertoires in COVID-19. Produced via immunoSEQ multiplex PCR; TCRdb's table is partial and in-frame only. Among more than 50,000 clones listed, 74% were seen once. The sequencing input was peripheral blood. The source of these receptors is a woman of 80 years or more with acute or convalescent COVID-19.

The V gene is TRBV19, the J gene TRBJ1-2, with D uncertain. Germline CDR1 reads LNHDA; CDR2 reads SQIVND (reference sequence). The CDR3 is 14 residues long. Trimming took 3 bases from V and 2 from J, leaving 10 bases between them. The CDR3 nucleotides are TGTGCCAGTAGTATGAGGGCCCTCAACTATGGCTACACCTTC. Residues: CASSMRALNYGYTF.

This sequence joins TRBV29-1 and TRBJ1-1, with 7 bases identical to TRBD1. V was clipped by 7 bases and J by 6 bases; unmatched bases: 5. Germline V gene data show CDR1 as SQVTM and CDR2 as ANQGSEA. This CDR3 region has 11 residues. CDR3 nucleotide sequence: TGCAGCGCCTCCGGGACAGCTGAAGCTTTCTTT. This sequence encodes CSASGTAEAFF.

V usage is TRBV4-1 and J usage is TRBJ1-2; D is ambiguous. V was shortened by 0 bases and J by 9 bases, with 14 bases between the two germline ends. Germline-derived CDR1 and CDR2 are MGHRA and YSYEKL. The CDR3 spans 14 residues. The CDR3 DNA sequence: TGCGCCAGCAGCCAAGATCTGGAGTCACGGAGCTACACCTTC. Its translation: CASSQDLESRSYTF.

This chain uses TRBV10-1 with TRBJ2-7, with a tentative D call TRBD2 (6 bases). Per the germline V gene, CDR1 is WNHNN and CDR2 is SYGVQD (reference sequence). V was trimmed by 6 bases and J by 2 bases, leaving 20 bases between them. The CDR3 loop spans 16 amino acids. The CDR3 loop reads CASSEHPRDSTYEQYF. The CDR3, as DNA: TGCGCCAGCAGCGAACACCCCCGGGACTCAACCTACGAGCAGTACTTC.

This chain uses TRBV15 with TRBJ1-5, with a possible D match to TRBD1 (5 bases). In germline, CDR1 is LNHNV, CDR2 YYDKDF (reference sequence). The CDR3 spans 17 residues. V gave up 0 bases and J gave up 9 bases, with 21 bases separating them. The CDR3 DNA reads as TGTGCCACCAGCAGAGATCCTTCAGGGAATATGAATAGGCCCCAGCATTTT. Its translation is CATSRDPSGNMNRPQHF.